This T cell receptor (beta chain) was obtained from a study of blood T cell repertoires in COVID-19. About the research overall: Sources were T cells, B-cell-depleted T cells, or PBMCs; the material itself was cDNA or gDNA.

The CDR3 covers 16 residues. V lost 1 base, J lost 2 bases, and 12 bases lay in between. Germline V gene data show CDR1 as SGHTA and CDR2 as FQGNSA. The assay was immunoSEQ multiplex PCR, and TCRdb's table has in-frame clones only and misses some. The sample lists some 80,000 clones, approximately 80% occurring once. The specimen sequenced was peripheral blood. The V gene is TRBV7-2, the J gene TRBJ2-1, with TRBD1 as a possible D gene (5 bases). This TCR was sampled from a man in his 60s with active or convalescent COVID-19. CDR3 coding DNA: TGTGCCAGCAGCTTAGAAAGGGGCAGTACCTACAATGAGCAGTTCTTC. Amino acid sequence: CASSLERGSTYNEQFF.